The 25 T cell receptor beta chains below were found in one sample sequenced in a study of neurological immune-mediated disorders. TCRdb re-called the 5' RACE reads through MiXCR, storing one row per CDR3 protein. The sample has approximately 89,000 distinct CDR3 sequences; about 13% are singletons. Time point here: longitudinal time-point 2. Sequencing was done on a sample of PBMCs. The receptors stem from a female donor with HTLV-1-associated myelopathy (HAM/TSP).

This clonotype was counted ten times or more. The chain links TRBV9 to TRBJ1-1, with D unclear. The CDR3 totals 14 residues. Germline CDR1 SGDLS, CDR2 YYNGEE. Trimming removed 0 bases at V and 1 base at J, with 7 bases between. In DNA, the CDR3 is TGTGCCAGCAGCGTAGGGACGGAGAACACTGAAGCTTTCTTT. Amino acid sequence: CASSVGTENTEAFF.

The sample holds many counts of this clonotype. The J gene is TRBJ2-7, the V gene TRBV3-1, with 11 bases lining up with TRBD2. There are 15 residues in the CDR3. The junction had 1 base not matched to a gene; V was cut back by 1 base and J by 2 bases. CDR1 and CDR2 (germline): LGHDT, YNNKEL (reference sequence). The CDR3 region is CASSQGLAGTYEQYF. In DNA, the CDR3 is TGTGCCAGCAGCCAAGGACTAGCGGGGACCTACGAGCAGTACTTC.

The table lists this clonotype with many counts. CDR3: CASSRGQGPDTQYF. In DNA form, the CDR3 reads TGTGCCAGCAGCCGGGGACAGGGACCCGATACGCAGTATTTT. This chain uses TRBV7-9 with TRBJ2-3, with 9 nucleotides matching TRBD1. Per the germline V gene, CDR1 is SEHNR and CDR2 is FQNEAQ (reference sequence). The junction had 6 bases not matched to a gene; V was cut back by 5 bases and J by 6 bases. This CDR3 comprises 14 residues.

This clonotype was picked up a small number of times. This chain's CDR3 is CASSLAGQQYF. CDR3 in DNA: TGTGCCAGCAGCTTAGCGGGGCAGCAGTACTTC. The chain employs TRBV13 and TRBJ2-7, with D perhaps TRBD1 or TRBD2 (5 bases each). V gave up 1 base and J gave up 8 bases, with 6 bases separating them. This CDR3 region has 11 residues. Germline V gene sequence: CDR1 PRHDT, CDR2 FYEKMQ (reference sequence).

This clonotype was counted many times. This chain joins TRBV5-6 and TRBJ2-1, with TRBD1 as a possible D gene (5 bases). Germline CDR1 and CDR2: SGHDT and YYEEEE. This CDR3 has 15 residues. Trimming stripped 4 bases from V and 3 bases from J, with 14 bases between. DNA for the CDR3: TGTGCCAGCAGCACCCCAGGGTATCGCTACAATGAGCAGTTCTTC. Its translation is CASSTPGYRYNEQFF.

In this sample, this clonotype turned up many times. The chain couples TRBV12-3 or TRBV12-4 to TRBJ1-2; TRBD1 might be the D (5 bases). This CDR3 is 12 amino acids long. Trimming pared 5 bases from V and 5 bases from J, leaving 9 bases between. The CDR3 sequence is CASSGPGYGYTF. CDR3 DNA sequence: TGTGCCAGCAGTGGCCCAGGGTATGGCTACACCTTC.

This clonotype was found many times. The chain is built from TRBV7-2 and TRBJ2-2; a weak D match, TRBD1 (6 bases). The CDR3 sequence is 14 residues long. Germline V CDR1 and CDR2: SGHTA, FQGNSA. V gave up 6 bases and J gave up 3 bases, with 11 bases separating them. The CDR3 protein is CASRKQGYTGELFF. As DNA, the CDR3 is TGTGCCAGCAGGAAACAGGGTTACACCGGGGAGCTGTTTTTT.

This clonotype was observed many times. The genes are TRBV5-1 and TRBJ2-7, with 7 bases lining up with TRBD1. CDR1 and CDR2 (germline): SGHRS, YFSETQ. The V gene end was trimmed by 4 bases and the J gene end by 2 bases; junction bases not matched to a gene: 6. CDR3 length equals 14 residues. CDR3 region: CASSPRGHPYEQYF. For the CDR3, the DNA is TGCGCCAGCAGCCCAAGGGGGCATCCCTACGAGCAGTACTTC.

The sample holds many counts of this clonotype. The chain couples TRBV12-3 or TRBV12-4 to TRBJ2-4; D remains unclear. Between the trimmed V and J ends, which lost 6 bases and 0 bases, there was a span of 9 bases. This CDR3 is built from 14 residues. The CDR3 loop is CASSSSLAKNIQYF. In DNA, the CDR3 is TGTGCCAGCAGCTCGTCACTAGCCAAAAACATTCAGTACTTC.

This clonotype occurred a few times. The chain joins TRBV7-2 to TRBJ1-4, with D possibly being TRBD1 (6 bases). V was clipped by 2 bases and J by 5 bases, with 12 bases between them. The CDR3 spans 15 residues. The germline V gene has CDR1 SGHTA and CDR2 FQGNSA. CDR3 in amino acids: CASSLPGHGNEKLFF. CDR3 in DNA: TGTGCCAGCAGCTTACCGGGACATGGGAATGAAAAACTGTTTTTT.

This clonotype was found many times. The V call is TRBV20-1, the J call TRBJ1-5, with TRBD1 matching 9 bases. The CDR3 has 15 amino acids. After removal of 7 bases from V and 5 bases from J, the junction contained 12 bases not matched to a gene. Germline CDR1 is DFQATT and CDR2 is SNEGSKA (reference sequence). CDR3 DNA: TGCAGTGTAGCGAGCCCGACAGGGGGGCATCAGCCCCAGCATTTT. It yields the protein CSVASPTGGHQPQHF.

This clonotype was observed a few times. The V call is TRBV20-1, the J call TRBJ2-7; possible D gene TRBD1, 6 bases. Deletions cut 4 bases from V and 7 bases from J, with 14 bases between. The length of the CDR3 is 12 residues. Per the germline V gene, CDR1 is DFQATT and CDR2 is SNEGSKA (reference sequence). CDR3 in amino acids: CSAIQGGREQYF. For the CDR3, the DNA is TGCAGTGCTATACAAGGGGGTCGGGAGCAGTACTTC.

This clonotype came up a few times. The chain couples TRBV7-2 to TRBJ2-3; 11 bases line up with TRBD1. The J segment lost 5 bases and the V segment lost 5 bases, leaving 9 bases of the junction unmatched. Germline-derived CDR1 and CDR2 are SGHTA and FQGNSA. This CDR3 has 16 amino acids. The DNA for the CDR3 is TGTGCCAGCAGCCGGGATGGGACAGGGGGGCGAGATACGCAGTATTTT. This codes for CASSRDGTGGRDTQYF. The full variable domain, completed using reference TRBV7-2 and TRBJ2-3, is GAGVSQSPSNKVTEKGKDVELRCDPISGHTALYWYRQSLGQGLEFLIYFQGNSAPDKSGLPSDRFSAERTGGSVSTLTIQRTQQEDSAVYLCASSRDGTGGRDTQYFGPGTRLTVL.

J is TRBJ2-2 and V is TRBV20-1, with D perhaps matching TRBD1 (5 bases). The germline CDR1 and CDR2 sequences are DFQATT and SNEGSKA (reference sequence). The CDR3 covers 16 residues. Deletions cut 0 bases from V and 4 bases from J, with 15 bases between. CDR3: CSARESGLWATGELFF. CDR3 in DNA: TGCAGTGCTAGAGAGTCAGGGCTGTGGGCCACCGGGGAGCTGTTTTTT.

CDR3 amino acids: CASSYKTGELFF. The CDR3, as DNA: TGTGCCAGCAGCTACAAGACCGGGGAGCTGTTTTTT. V usage is TRBV7-2 and J usage is TRBJ2-2; D gene uncertain. This CDR3 is 12 amino acids long. Germline-derived CDR1 and CDR2 are SGHTA and FQGNSA. Trimming took off 4 bases at V and 5 bases at J, with 5 bases between the two ends. The full variable domain, rest sourced from reference TRBV7-2 and TRBJ2-2, is GAGVSQSPSNKVTEKGKDVELRCDPISGHTALYWYRQSLGQGLEFLIYFQGNSAPDKSGLPSDRFSAERTGGSVSTLTIQRTQQEDSAVYLCASSYKTGELFFGEGSRLTVL.

The chain couples TRBV9 to TRBJ2-5; possibly TRBD1 for D (6 bases). With 3 bases removed from V and 2 bases from J, the gap between germline ends came to 11 bases. Germline V gene data show CDR1 as SGDLS and CDR2 as YYNGEE. This CDR3 is built from 14 residues. This CDR3 reads CASSGGHPQETQYF. DNA for the CDR3: TGTGCCAGCAGCGGGGGACACCCTCAAGAGACCCAGTACTTC.

This clonotype appeared many times. V and J are TRBV12-3 or TRBV12-4 and TRBJ2-7; D might be TRBD1 or TRBD2, each matching 5 bases. Trimming shortened V by 5 bases and J by 3 bases, and 14 bases separated the two germline ends. The CDR3 runs 14 residues. CDR3 amino acids: CASSGGRRYYEQYF. The CDR3 nucleotides are TGTGCCAGCAGTGGGGGTAGGCGGTACTACGAGCAGTACTTC.

The chain combines TRBV12-3 or TRBV12-4 with TRBJ2-7; 7 bases agree with TRBD1. Trimming at V came to 6 bases and at J to 6 bases, leaving 14 bases not matched to a gene. This CDR3 is built from 15 residues. The CDR3: CASRKNIDRAGEQYF. The CDR3 nucleotides read TGTGCCAGCAGAAAAAACATCGACAGGGCTGGCGAGCAGTACTTC.

There are many counts of this clonotype. This chain links TRBV25-1 with TRBJ2-1, with 8 bases that match TRBD2. Trimming removed 4 bases from V and 0 bases from J; junction bases left unmatched: 5. From germline, CDR1 is MGHDK and CDR2 SYGVNS. The CDR3 covers 16 residues. The CDR3 here is CASSVAGRSSYNEQFF. CDR3 DNA: TGTGCCAGCAGTGTAGCGGGGCGTAGCTCCTACAATGAGCAGTTCTTC.

In its sample, this clonotype was seen many times. V usage is TRBV14 and J usage is TRBJ2-4, with a tentative D call TRBD2 (7 bases). The CDR3 is 16 amino acids. V shed 1 base and J shed 1 base, with 11 bases lying between them. The germline V gene has CDR1 SGHDN and CDR2 FVKESK. CDR3 sequence reads: CASSQGGGGAKNIQYF. CDR3 sequence (DNA): TGTGCCAGCAGCCAAGGGGGGGGCGGTGCCAAAAACATTCAGTACTTC.

There are many counts of this clonotype. The chain carries TRBV20-1 and TRBJ2-7; 9 bases match TRBD1. V gave up 6 bases and J gave up 2 bases; unmatched junction bases: 8. In germline, CDR1 is DFQATT, CDR2 SNEGSKA (reference sequence). The CDR3 has 14 residues. The CDR3 region is CSAWDRESTYEQYF. CDR3 nucleotides: TGCAGTGCATGGGACAGGGAGTCCACCTACGAGCAGTACTTC.

Comments on this clonotype: The germline gene is not matched at one end of the junction; a read error may be the cause. This chain connects TRBV5-1 to TRBJ2-2; TRBD1 might be the D (6 bases). Germline loops: CDR1 SGHRS, CDR2 YFSETQ. The CDR3 has 14 amino acids. CDR3 protein: CASSSQGTGWELYF. The CDR3 DNA reads TGCGCCAGCAGCTCGCAGGGGACGGGCTGGGAGCTGTATTTT.

This clonotype was counted at least ten times. For the CDR3, the DNA is TGTGCCAGCAGCCAAGGGGGACTCCACGAGCAGTACTTC. Residues: CASSQGGLHEQYF. The rearrangement uses TRBV3-1 and TRBJ2-7; tentatively, D is TRBD2 (6 bases). Per the germline V gene, CDR1 is LGHDT and CDR2 is YNNKEL (reference sequence). Trimming took off 1 base at V and 5 bases at J, with 9 bases between the two ends. The CDR3 sequence is 13 residues long.

This rearrangement joins TRBV5-1 to TRBJ2-7; D remains ambiguous. The CDR3 loop spans 11 amino acids. The ends were cut back, 4 bases at V and 3 bases at J, with 5 bases in the middle. CDR1 and CDR2 from the germline V gene are SGHRS and YFSETQ. The CDR3 reads CASSENYEQYF. The CDR3 DNA follows: TGCGCCAGCAGCGAGAACTACGAGCAGTACTTC.

This clonotype was found many times. V and J are TRBV5-1 and TRBJ2-7, with 7 positions matching TRBD2. Germline CDR1 and CDR2: SGHRS and YFSETQ. The CDR3 has 15 residues. V dropped 0 bases and J dropped 4; count of bases not matched to a gene: 7. The CDR3 nucleotides read TGCGCCAGCAGCTTGGTAGCGGGCGCGGAGTACGAGCAGTACTTC. It translates to CASSLVAGAEYEQYF.